The source of this T cell receptor beta chain is a study of blood T cells in healthy people across ages. Study-level points and caveats: A roughly linear age-dependent decrease characterized TCR beta diversity per million T cells.

Using a J-beta primer mix together with a sample-barcoded 5' primer, a second PCR was run for roughly 6 to 12 cycles. Per-sample output comprised a minimum of 2.5 million paired-end reads containing CDR3. TCRdb reprocessed the 5' RACE reads via MiXCR and lists one record per CDR3 protein. The sample shows approximately 940,000 distinct CDR3 sequences, roughly 50% of them seen only once. For this clonotype: No antigen is known for it.

Sequenced material: blood. This sequence was found in a young man in good health.

The CDR3 region is CASSYGRGSQPQHF. Here the CDR3 DNA reads TGTGCCAGCAGTTATGGAAGGGGTAGTCAGCCCCAGCATTTT. This chain links TRBV6-5 with TRBJ1-5, with D maybe TRBD1 (5 bases). The CDR3 has 14 amino acids. V lost 3 bases, J lost 6 bases, and 12 bases lay in between. Germline loops: CDR1 MNHEY, CDR2 SVGAGI.